Below, 22 T cell receptor beta chains from the same sample are listed, as sequenced in a study of molecular identifiers for immune sequencing clone quantification. TCRdb reprocessed the PCR reads with MiXCR, giving one entry per CDR3 protein. The sample comprises around 460,000 distinct CDR3 sequences, 20% to 25% of which are singletons, and about 0.8% rests with the top ten. The sequenced sample consisted of naive CD8+ T cells from blood, with Jurkat cell RNA spiked in. Subset noted: FACS-sorted CD8+CD4-CCR7+CD45RA+ naive T cells. Receptors originate from a human donor in good health. Some libraries in this study had Jurkat cell RNA spiked in.

This clonotype has a count of ten or more. The chain couples TRBV5-5 to TRBJ2-7; D is uncertain. Germline CDR1 SGHKS, CDR2 YYEKEE (reference sequence). CDR3 length: 16 amino acids. The V end was cut by 2 bases, the J end by 2 bases, with 17 bases between. The CDR3 nucleotides are TGTGCCAGCAGCTTACGGCCGCAGAAGGGAACCTACGAGCAGTACTTC. Translation: CASSLRPQKGTYEQYF.

The chain recombines TRBV30 with TRBJ1-5; 8 positions agree with TRBD1. V shed 4 bases, J shed 6 bases, and the junction held 8 bases outside the gene matches. From germline, CDR1 is GTSNPN and CDR2 SVGIG (reference sequence). CDR3 length: 14 amino acids. DNA of the CDR3: TGTGCCTGGACCCCCGGACAGGGCTCTCAGCCCCAGCATTTT. It is translated as CAWTPGQGSQPQHF.

This chain uses TRBV27 with TRBJ2-7; D possibly corresponds to TRBD1 (6 bases). V lost 4 bases and J lost 1, with 11 bases in between. The CDR3 consists of 14 residues. Per germline, CDR1 MNHEY and CDR2 SMNVEV (reference sequence). The CDR3 sequence is CASSSHRESYEQYF. In DNA form, the CDR3 reads TGTGCCAGCAGTTCCCACAGGGAGTCCTACGAGCAGTACTTC.

This clonotype was found many times. DNA for the CDR3: TGTGCCAGCAGCCCCGGGACAGGGAGTTTCGGGCTGTTTTTT. It specifies CASSPGTGSFGLFF. J is TRBJ2-2 and V is TRBV7-2; 9 bases map to TRBD1. The CDR3 runs 14 residues. With 5 bases clipped from V and 13 bases from J, the junction kept 11 bases outside the gene matches. Germline-derived CDR1 and CDR2 are SGHTA and FQGNSA.

The chain couples TRBV27 to TRBJ1-2, with a tentative D call TRBD1 (6 bases). The V and J ends lost 2 bases and 3 bases respectively, with 10 bases between them. The CDR3 covers 14 residues. The germline V gene encodes CDR1 MNHEY and CDR2 SMNVEV (reference sequence). Written as DNA, the CDR3 is TGTGCCAGCAGTTTACTGTCAGGGGACTATGGCTACACCTTC. This gives the protein CASSLLSGDYGYTF.

The chain combines TRBV12-3 or TRBV12-4 with TRBJ2-3, with 10 bases lining up with TRBD1. The CDR3 runs 14 residues. V lost 4 bases, J lost 5 bases, and 3 bases stayed unmatched. The CDR3: CASSWTGGKDTQYF. For the CDR3, the DNA is TGTGCCAGCAGTTGGACAGGGGGGAAAGATACGCAGTATTTT.

V is TRBV20-1 and J is TRBJ2-3; 10 positions match TRBD1. V shed 3 bases and J 4 bases; nucleotides not matched to a gene: 4. Looked up from germline, CDR1 is DFQATT and CDR2 is SNEGSKA (reference sequence). The CDR3 totals 14 residues. The CDR3 here is CSASKGTGADTQYF. The CDR3 DNA sequence: TGCAGTGCTAGTAAGGGGACAGGGGCAGATACGCAGTATTTT.

This clonotype was seen more than once but under ten times. V and J are TRBV7-9 and TRBJ2-1; 7 bases are a match to TRBD1. The J segment lost 7 bases and the V segment lost 4 bases, leaving 10 bases of the junction unmatched. This CDR3 spans 15 amino acids. Germline V CDR1 and CDR2: SEHNR, FQNEAQ (reference sequence). The CDR3 coding sequence is TGTGCCAGCAGCTCCTGGGACAGCCTAGGGAATGAGCAGTTCTTC. Its translation: CASSSWDSLGNEQFF.

In this sample, this clonotype turned up many times. This chain uses TRBV10-3 with TRBJ2-7, with a tentative D call TRBD1 (5 bases). With 8 bases removed from V and 4 bases from J, the gap between germline ends came to 15 bases. The CDR3 extends over 13 amino acids. Germline V gives CDR1 ENHRY, CDR2 SYGVKD. The CDR3 DNA is TGTGCCATCGATCGGACCAACAGGTACGAGCAGTACTTC. Amino acids: CAIDRTNRYEQYF.

This clonotype was observed a handful of times. The chain has TRBV4-3 and TRBJ1-2, with 9 bases identical to TRBD1. The germline CDR1 and CDR2 sequences are LGHNA and YSLEER. The CDR3 length is 15 residues. The V gene end was trimmed by 3 bases and the J gene end by 4 bases; junction bases not matched to a gene: 6. CDR3 DNA: TGCGCCAGCAGCCAGGGGACAGGGTCGGGCTATGGCTACACCTTC. It encodes CASSQGTGSGYGYTF.

This clonotype has a count of ten or more. V usage is TRBV7-9 and J usage is TRBJ2-7; perhaps TRBD2 as D (5 bases). Per the germline V gene, CDR1 is SEHNR and CDR2 is FQNEAQ (reference sequence). V was clipped by 1 base and J by 3 bases, with 13 bases between them. The CDR3 sequence is 15 residues long. CDR3: CASSLVTGNYYEQYF. The DNA for the CDR3 is TGTGCCAGCAGCTTAGTAACGGGGAACTACTACGAGCAGTACTTC.

This clonotype was detected ten times or more. The chain employs TRBV3-1 and TRBJ1-1; D remains ambiguous. The V gene lost 1 base and the J gene lost 6 bases, with 9 bases spanning the gap. The CDR3 totals 13 residues. The germline V gene encodes CDR1 LGHDT and CDR2 YNNKEL (reference sequence). CDR3: CASSQVTRPEAFF. CDR3 nucleotide sequence: TGTGCCAGCAGCCAAGTTACCAGGCCTGAAGCTTTCTTT.

This clonotype was seen a few times. The chain uses TRBV14 and TRBJ1-6; no definite D call. The CDR3 length is 14 residues. The V gene lost 4 bases and the J gene lost 7 bases, with 11 bases spanning the gap. Germline loops: CDR1 SGHDN, CDR2 FVKESK. The CDR3 sequence is CASSPLDGNSPLHF. Here the CDR3 DNA reads TGTGCCAGCAGCCCCCTGGACGGGAATTCACCCCTCCACTTT.

This clonotype has only one observation. Germline and junction disagree at one end, which may indicate a read error. This chain links TRBV28 with TRBJ2-7, with 10 bases aligning to TRBD2. CDR1 and CDR2 from the germline V gene are MDHEN and SYDVKM. The CDR3 runs 13 residues. DNA for the CDR3: TGTGCCGGCAGTAGCGGGGGGCAGGTCGAGCAGTACTTC. This translates into CAGSSGGQVEQYF.

This chain uses TRBV7-8 with TRBJ2-2; perhaps TRBD2 as D (6 bases). V dropped 8 bases and J dropped 0 bases, with 10 bases sitting between them. Germline values: CDR1 SGHVS, CDR2 FQNEAQ. The CDR3 loop spans 14 amino acids. CDR3 nucleotides: TGTGCCAGCTCGGACTATCCGAACACCGGGGAGCTGTTTTTT. Translation: CASSDYPNTGELFF.

In its sample, this clonotype was seen many times. The genes are TRBV13 and TRBJ2-3, with 7 bases that match TRBD1. Trimming removed 0 bases from V and 0 bases from J; junction bases left unmatched: 6. The CDR3 covers 17 residues. Germline assignment: CDR1 PRHDT and CDR2 FYEKMQ (reference sequence). CDR3 region: CASSLGSWTGSTDTQYF. Here the CDR3 DNA reads TGTGCCAGCAGCTTAGGCTCTTGGACAGGTAGCACAGATACGCAGTATTTT.

At least ten counts were recorded for this clonotype. The chain links TRBV5-5 to TRBJ1-1; D might be TRBD1 (5 bases). Trimming cost V 4 bases and J 0 bases, with 19 bases left between them. Germline lookup yields CDR1 SGHKS and CDR2 YYEKEE (reference sequence). This CDR3 contains 17 residues. The CDR3 protein is CASSPAPPQGMNTEAFF. CDR3 DNA: TGTGCCAGCAGCCCGGCTCCCCCCCAGGGAATGAACACTGAAGCTTTCTTT.

This clonotype has more than one count but fewer than ten. J is TRBJ2-7 and V is TRBV24-1; perhaps D is TRBD1 or TRBD2 (6 bases each). In germline, CDR1 is KGHDR, CDR2 SFDVKD. This CDR3 spans 14 amino acids. The V end was cut by 7 bases, the J end by 0 bases, with 12 bases between. CDR3 sequence: CATSPGAGSYEQYF. CDR3 DNA sequence: TGTGCCACCAGCCCGGGGGCGGGCTCCTACGAGCAGTACTTC.

This clonotype has just a few counts. One end of the junction is discordant with germline, which a read error may explain. This chain joins TRBV6-5 and TRBJ2-1; D might be TRBD2 (5 bases). Germline V lookup: CDR1 MNHEY, CDR2 SVGAGI. The CDR3 totals 13 residues. The CDR3, as DNA: TGTGCCAGCCGTTACGTAGGGAGCGATGAGCAGTTCTTC. Protein sequence: CASRYVGSDEQFF.

This clonotype was observed a handful of times. This chain links TRBV9 with TRBJ1-3; D remains ambiguous. V lost 0 bases and J 0 bases, leaving 7 bases between the germline ends. CDR3 length equals 15 residues. Germline V gene lookup returns CDR1 SGDLS and CDR2 YYNGEE. In nucleotides, the CDR3 is TGTGCCAGCAGCGTAGGCTCCGGCTCTGGAAACACCATATATTTT. It is translated as CASSVGSGSGNTIYF.

This clonotype was counted a few times. The chain recombines TRBV18 with TRBJ2-7, with 7 bases identical to TRBD1. Trimming took 3 bases from V and 4 from J; bases not matched to a gene: 6. The CDR3 extends over 14 amino acids. Germline lookup yields CDR1 KGHSH and CDR2 LQKENI. The DNA of the CDR3 is TGTGCCAGCTCACCCCCGGGACAGTGGTACGAGCAGTACTTC. Translation gives CASSPPGQWYEQYF.

This clonotype was observed many times. The chain links TRBV6-2 or TRBV6-3 to TRBJ1-1, with D possibly being TRBD1 (5 bases). The CDR3 is 14 residues long. Trimming stripped 6 bases from V and 3 bases from J, with 14 bases between. Germline V gene sequence: CDR1 MNHEY, CDR2 SVGEGT. CDR3 in amino acids: CASSSIREDTEAFF. Here the CDR3 DNA reads TGTGCCAGCAGCTCGATCAGGGAAGACACTGAAGCTTTCTTT.